A selection of T cell receptor beta chains follows, all from one sample in a study of T cells after somatic rescue of genetic block. The table came from immunoSEQ multiplex PCR; TCRdb's copy has only in-frame clones and leaves some out. The sample has more than 9,000 clones, approximately 79% seen once. The sequenced sample was peripheral blood mononuclear cells (PBMCs). Every receptor here comes from a boy between 10 and 17 years old. CDR3s include the opening cysteine and the closing phenylalanine or tryptophan. The order of the fields is D gene, clone size, J gene, V gene, CDR3 protein, CDR3 DNA. A D gene is named only where the DNA matches it firmly. Expanded clones are given a class, and other clones once, few, many or no size at all.

D: -; size: -; J: TRBJ2-5; V: TRBV15; CDR3: CATAGPRRQETQYF; DNA: TGTGCCACCGCCGGACCCCGAAGGCAAGAGACCCAGTACTTC
D: -; size: -; J: TRBJ1-2; V: TRBV6-6; CDR3: CASSFRTDNYGYTF; DNA: TGTGCCAGCAGCTTTAGGACAGATAACTATGGCTACACCTTC
D: TRBD1; size: -; J: TRBJ1-5; V: TRBV15; CDR3: CATSRPGTGSNQPQHF; DNA: TGTGCCACCAGCAGACCCGGGACAGGGTCCAATCAGCCCCAGCATTTT
D: -; size: -; J: TRBJ2-7; V: TRBV13; CDR3: CASSLEGVGRSYEQYF; DNA: TGTGCCAGCAGCTTAGAGGGGGTGGGCAGATCCTACGAGCAGTACTTC
D: TRBD1; size: -; J: TRBJ1-4; V: TRBV29-1; CDR3: CSAIVRDRAREKLFF; DNA: TGCAGCGCTATAGTCCGGGACAGGGCGCGCGAAAAACTGTTTTTT
D: -; size: -; J: TRBJ2-1; V: TRBV6-4; CDR3: CASSEVGQSNEQFF; DNA: TGTGCCAGCAGTGAGGTGGGTCAGAGCAATGAGCAGTTCTTC
D: -; size: few; J: TRBJ2-2; V: TRBV28; CDR3: CASSLLGRISGELFF; DNA: TGTGCCAGCAGTTTACTCGGCAGAATCTCCGGGGAGCTGTTTTTT
D: -; size: once; J: TRBJ2-7; V: TRBV23-1; CDR3: CASSQRNGLSSYEQYF; DNA: TGCGCCAGCAGTCAAAGAAACGGCCTGAGCTCCTACGAGCAGTACTTC
D: TRBD1; size: -; J: TRBJ1-6; V: TRBV6-5; CDR3: CASTRGRNSPLHF; DNA: TGTGCCAGCACTAGGGGGCGGAATTCACCCCTCCACTTT
D: TRBD2; size: -; J: TRBJ2-1; V: TRBV18; CDR3: CASSPSAGASNEQFF; DNA: TGTGCCAGCTCACCATCAGCGGGGGCTAGTAATGAGCAGTTCTTC
D: -; size: -; J: TRBJ1-4; V: TRBV9; CDR3: CASGGAHATNEKLFF; DNA: TGTGCCAGCGGGGGGGCCCACGCAACTAATGAAAAACTGTTTTTT
D: TRBD2; size: -; J: TRBJ2-1; V: TRBV18; CDR3: CASSDTSGGPTYNEQFF; DNA: TGTGCCAGCTCAGACACTAGCGGGGGGCCCACCTACAATGAGCAGTTCTTC
D: -; size: -; J: TRBJ1-2; V: TRBV4-2; CDR3: CASSQGGLSGNYGYTF; DNA: TGTGCCAGCAGCCAAGGAGGTCTTTCGGGAAACTATGGCTACACCTTC
D: -; size: -; J: TRBJ2-1; V: TRBV27; CDR3: CASNPTGPLYNEQFF; DNA: TGTGCCAGCAACCCGACGGGGCCCTTATACAATGAGCAGTTCTTC
D: TRBD2; size: few; J: TRBJ2-1; V: TRBV5-4; CDR3: CASSLSLAGSYNEQFF; DNA: TGTGCCAGCAGCTTGTCCCTAGCGGGGTCCTACAATGAGCAGTTCTTC
D: TRBD2; size: -; J: TRBJ2-1; V: TRBV6-6; CDR3: CASIAGGGRNEQFF; DNA: TGTGCCAGCATAGCGGGAGGGGGTCGCAATGAGCAGTTCTTC
D: TRBD2; size: -; J: TRBJ2-1; V: TRBV9; CDR3: CASSVGTSGLAGMGQFF; DNA: TGTGCCAGCAGCGTAGGTACTTCGGGACTAGCGGGAATGGGGCAGTTCTTC
D: TRBD1; size: -; J: TRBJ2-7; V: TRBV4-1; CDR3: CASSQEVRGTGKPCEQYF; DNA: TGCGCCAGCAGCCAAGAGGTCCGAGGGACAGGGAAACCCTGCGAGCAGTACTTC
D: -; size: -; J: TRBJ2-1; V: TRBV5-1; CDR3: CASSLVVAVYNEQFF; DNA: TGCGCCAGCAGCTTGGTAGTAGCGGTGTACAATGAGCAGTTCTTC
D: TRBD2; size: -; J: TRBJ2-1; V: TRBV10-3; CDR3: CATSGNEQFF; DNA: TGTGCCACTAGCGGTAATGAGCAGTTCTTC
D: -; size: once; J: TRBJ2-7; V: TRBV27; CDR3: CASSLNYQTYEQYF; DNA: TGTGCCAGCAGTTTAAATTACCAGACCTACGAGCAGTACTTC
D: -; size: -; J: TRBJ1-6; V: TRBV28; CDR3: CASSLLGGPNYNSPLHF; DNA: TGTGCCAGCAGTTTATTAGGTGGACCGAACTATAATTCACCCCTCCACTTT
D: -; size: -; J: TRBJ2-4; V: TRBV15; CDR3: CATSRDLAKNIQYF; DNA: TGTGCCACCAGCAGAGATCTAGCCAAAAACATTCAGTACTTC
D: TRBD1; size: once; J: TRBJ2-2; V: TRBV6-5; CDR3: CASRGQYTGELFF; DNA: TGTGCCAGCAGGGGACAGTACACCGGGGAGCTGTTTTTT
D: TRBD2; size: -; J: TRBJ2-1; V: TRBV6-1; CDR3: CASSERAGSYNEQFF; DNA: TGTGCCAGCAGTGAACGAGCGGGGTCCTACAATGAGCAGTTCTTC
D: TRBD1; size: few; J: TRBJ1-1; V: TRBV28; CDR3: CASSSDRANTEAFF; DNA: TGTGCCAGCAGTTCCGACAGGGCGAACACTGAAGCTTTCTTT
D: -; size: -; J: TRBJ1-4; V: TRBV4-1; CDR3: CASSQPLTNEKLFF; DNA: TGCGCCAGCAGCCAGCCCCTGACTAATGAAAAACTGTTTTTT
D: -; size: few; J: TRBJ2-1; V: TRBV18; CDR3: CASSPLDFYSYNEQFF; DNA: TGTGCCAGCTCACCTCTCGACTTTTACTCCTACAATGAGCAGTTCTTC
D: -; size: -; J: TRBJ2-7; V: TRBV28; CDR3: CASSLSRGLYEQYF; DNA: TGTGCCAGCAGTTTAAGCAGGGGCCTCTACGAGCAGTACTTC
D: -; size: -; J: TRBJ1-1; V: TRBV29-1; CDR3: CSVVWGANTEAFF; DNA: TGCAGCGTTGTATGGGGGGCCAACACTGAAGCTTTCTTT
D: TRBD1; size: -; J: TRBJ2-3; V: TRBV7-8; CDR3: CASSLRTGGPDTQYF; DNA: TGTGCCAGCAGCTTACGTACAGGGGGCCCAGATACGCAGTATTTT
D: TRBD1; size: -; J: TRBJ2-4; V: TRBV19; CDR3: CASSPWTGDAKNIQYF; DNA: TGTGCCAGTAGTCCCTGGACAGGGGATGCCAAAAACATTCAGTACTTC
D: TRBD1; size: -; J: TRBJ2-2; V: TRBV4-1; CDR3: CASSKGQGALTGELFF; DNA: TGCGCCAGCAGCAAGGGACAGGGGGCGCTCACCGGGGAGCTGTTTTTT
D: -; size: -; J: TRBJ1-3; V: TRBV10-3; CDR3: CAISAQAAGNTIYF; DNA: TGTGCCATCAGTGCACAGGCTGCTGGAAACACCATATATTTT
D: TRBD1; size: -; J: TRBJ1-4; V: TRBV11-2; CDR3: CASSLTGAAGEKLFF; DNA: TGTGCCAGCAGCCTCACAGGGGCCGCTGGTGAAAAACTGTTTTTT
D: -; size: -; J: TRBJ2-7; V: TRBV5-1; CDR3: CASSLDRRMTDGQYF; DNA: TGCGCCAGCAGCTTGGACAGGAGGATGACGGACGGGCAGTACTTC
D: TRBD1; size: once; J: TRBJ2-3; V: TRBV6-1; CDR3: CASRRRGGVTDTQYF; DNA: TGTGCCAGCCGGAGGCGAGGGGGCGTGACAGATACGCAGTATTTT
D: -; size: -; J: TRBJ2-1; V: TRBV11-2; CDR3: CASSLAWGPYNEQFF; DNA: TGTGCCAGCAGCTTAGCCTGGGGGCCTTACAATGAGCAGTTCTTC
D: TRBD1; size: -; J: TRBJ1-5; V: TRBV2; CDR3: CASSPQGALNQPQHF; DNA: TGTGCCAGCAGTCCTCAGGGGGCACTCAATCAGCCCCAGCATTTT
D: TRBD2; size: once; J: TRBJ2-7; V: TRBV28; CDR3: CASSFGVAGYEQYF; DNA: TGTGCCAGCAGTTTTGGGGTAGCGGGGTACGAGCAGTACTTC
D: -; size: -; J: TRBJ2-2; V: TRBV2; CDR3: CASSFGGAKLFF; DNA: TGTGCCAGCAGTTTTGGGGGGGCGAAGCTGTTTTTT
D: TRBD2; size: -; J: TRBJ2-1; V: TRBV6-6; CDR3: CASSTIAGSPYNEQFF; DNA: TGTGCCAGCAGTACCATAGCGGGTTCCCCTTACAATGAGCAGTTCTTC
D: -; size: -; J: TRBJ1-1; V: TRBV7-3; CDR3: CASSLNTYTEAFF; DNA: TGTGCCAGCAGCTTAAACACCTACACTGAAGCTTTCTTT
D: -; size: few; J: TRBJ1-3; V: TRBV7-9; CDR3: CASSLSRLLGNTIYF; DNA: TGTGCCAGCAGCTTGTCCCGACTTTTAGGAAACACCATATATTTT
D: -; size: -; J: TRBJ2-7; V: TRBV6-1; CDR3: CASSDLGYEQYF; DNA: TGTGCCAGCAGTGACTTAGGGTACGAGCAGTACTTC
D: TRBD1; size: -; J: TRBJ2-7; V: TRBV29-1; CDR3: CSVLTGGSGSYEQYF; DNA: TGCAGCGTCCTTACAGGGGGCTCGGGCTCCTACGAGCAGTACTTC